The clone carrying this T cell receptor (beta chain) was found a few times. The antigen is unknown. The sample comes from a study of cytomegalovirus exposure and HLA in healthy donors. At the level of the study: Out of about 179 million T cells, an earlier analysis found roughly 110 million unique TCR beta sequences in total.

CDR3 size: 14 residues. Looked up from germline, CDR1 is MRHNA and CDR2 is SNTAGT. Trimming removed 1 base from V and 1 base from J, with 6 bases in between. With 60 Vbeta and 13 Jbeta primers, the PCR was carried out. Some clones are missing from TCRdb's copy, which holds only in-frame ones; the method was immunoSEQ multiplex PCR. The data show about 89,000 clones, less than 65% seen once. Study outcomes and limitations: Earlier analysis found most TCR beta V segments productive about 90% or about 30% of the time. Researchers reported that a few CMV-associated chains were confirmed in vitro as CMV antigen-specific.

Sampled while nominally healthy, donors likely had unrecorded immune exposures. This chain uses TRBV6-4 with TRBJ2-3; D might be TRBD2 (5 bases). The source is a young woman in good health and CMV-seronegative. The specimen sequenced was PBMCs. The chain's CDR3 is CASSDFGGTDTQYF. The CDR3 DNA reads TGTGCCAGCAGTGACTTCGGGGGCACAGATACGCAGTATTTT.